The 22 T cell receptor beta chains below were found in one sample sequenced in a study of T cells after posttransplantation cyclophosphamide. Sequenced by immunoSEQ multiplex PCR; TCRdb stores in-frame clones only, minus some. The repertoire holds tens of thousands of clones, with 85% to 95% as singletons. The sequencing input was PBMCs. These receptor sequences come from a woman between 50 and 59 years old in good health and a related stem cell transplant donor.

The CDR3 nucleotides read TGTGCCAGCAGCCCGACAGGGTATGACTACGAGCAGTACTTC. This gives the protein CASSPTGYDYEQYF. The chain employs TRBV11-2 and TRBJ2-7; 7 bases align to TRBD1. The germline V gene encodes CDR1 SGHAT and CDR2 FQNNGV. This CDR3 is built from 14 residues. The ends lost 5 bases at V and 3 bases at J; junction bases unmatched: 7. Full variable domain (remainder filled in from reference TRBV11-2 and TRBJ2-7): EAGVAQSPRYKIIEKRQSVAFWCNPISGHATLYWYQQILGQGPKLLIQFQNNGVVDDSQLPKDRFSAERLKGVDSTLKIQPAKLEDSAVYLCASSPTGYDYEQYFGPGTRLTVT.

The V call is TRBV5-4, the J call TRBJ2-5, with unresolved D. Trimming removed 0 bases at V and 5 bases at J, with 8 bases between. CDR3 length: 13 residues. Germline V gene lookup returns CDR1 SGHNT and CDR2 YYREEE (reference sequence). CDR3 protein: CASSLALLETQYF. CDR3 DNA sequence: TGTGCCAGCAGCTTGGCCCTCTTGGAGACCCAGTACTTC.

The CDR3 nucleotides read TGTGCCAGCAGCCGGACTAGCGGGGGCCAAGAGACCCAGTACTTC. It yields the protein CASSRTSGGQETQYF. The chain is built from TRBV5-4 and TRBJ2-5; TRBD2 aligns across 13 bases. V trimming: 4 bases; J trimming: 1 base; junction bases outside the gene matches: 1. The length of the CDR3 is 15 residues. The germline V gene encodes CDR1 SGHNT and CDR2 YYREEE (reference sequence).

This chain links TRBV11-2 with TRBJ2-1; D may be TRBD2 (6 bases). Between the trimmed V and J ends, which lost 1 base and 7 bases, there was a span of 11 bases. CDR1 is SGHAT, CDR2 FQNNGV, per germline. The CDR3 contains 14 residues. The CDR3 sequence is CASSLVSGANEQFF. For the CDR3, the DNA is TGTGCCAGCAGCTTAGTTTCGGGAGCAAATGAGCAGTTCTTC.

The CDR3 sequence: CASSLGGTSGRSGELFF. CDR3 in DNA: TGCGCCAGCAGCTTGGGCGGGACTAGCGGGAGAAGCGGGGAGCTGTTTTTT. This chain connects TRBV5-1 to TRBJ2-2; 14 bases map to TRBD2. CDR1 and CDR2 from the germline V gene are SGHRS and YFSETQ. This CDR3 comprises 17 residues. Trimming removed 0 bases from V and 7 bases from J; junction bases left unmatched: 5. The variable domain in full, with the rest retrieved from reference TRBV5-1 and TRBJ2-2, is KAGVTQTPRYLIKTRGQQVTLSCSPISGHRSVSWYQQTPGQGLQFLFEYFSETQRNKGNFPGRFSGRQFSNSRSEMNVSTLELGDSALYLCASSLGGTSGRSGELFFGEGSRLTVL.

The chain recombines TRBV7-9 with TRBJ1-5; D is ambiguous. CDR3 size: 15 residues. Trimming removed 2 bases from V and 3 bases from J, with 11 bases in between. From germline, CDR1 is SEHNR and CDR2 FQNEAQ (reference sequence). The CDR3 DNA follows: TGTGCCAGCAGCTTAAATGAGAATTTCAATCAGCCCCAGCATTTT. This codes for CASSLNENFNQPQHF.

The V call is TRBV13, the J call TRBJ2-7, with TRBD2 matching over 12 bases. With V trimmed by 4 bases and J by 2 bases, 9 bases remained unmatched. The CDR3 has 17 residues. Germline lookup yields CDR1 PRHDT and CDR2 FYEKMQ (reference sequence). CDR3 residues: CASSSNLLAGGPYEQYF. The DNA for the CDR3 is TGTGCCAGCAGCTCAAACTTACTAGCGGGGGGCCCCTACGAGCAGTACTTC. Full variable domain (remainder filled in from reference TRBV13 and TRBJ2-7): AAGVIQSPRHLIKEKRETATLKCYPIPRHDTVYWYQQGPGQDPQFLISFYEKMQSDKGSIPDRFSAQQFSDYHSELNMSSLELGDSALYFCASSSNLLAGGPYEQYFGPGTRLTVT.

V and J are TRBV5-1 and TRBJ1-1; no clear D. The CDR3 runs to 13 residues. Deletions cut 2 bases from V and 0 bases from J, with 5 bases between. Germline CDR1 is SGHRS and CDR2 is YFSETQ. The CDR3 is CASSFNLNTEAFF. The DNA for the CDR3 is TGCGCCAGCAGCTTTAACTTGAACACTGAAGCTTTCTTT.

The rearrangement links TRBV7-2 to TRBJ1-4, with TRBD1 as a possible D gene (5 bases). The CDR3 spans 14 residues. Germline lookup yields CDR1 SGHTA and CDR2 FQGNSA. V dropped 6 bases and J dropped 0 bases, with 8 bases sitting between them. The CDR3 region is CASSPGSTNEKLFF. The CDR3 DNA follows: TGTGCCAGCAGTCCAGGGTCAACTAATGAAAAACTGTTTTTT.

V gene TRBV28 combines with J gene TRBJ1-4; 9 bases map to TRBD1. This CDR3 region has 14 residues. V lost 7 bases and J lost 6; bases outside the gene matches: 6. CDR1 and CDR2 (germline): MDHEN, SYDVKM. The CDR3 DNA is TGTGCCAGCACCCCGGGACAGGGTCATGAAAAACTGTTTTTT. This sequence encodes CASTPGQGHEKLFF.

By proportion, this clone is large. The gene calls are TRBV6-5 and TRBJ1-2, with 10 bases aligning to TRBD1. Germline V lookup: CDR1 MNHEY, CDR2 SVGAGI. Trimming at V came to 4 bases and at J to 4 bases, leaving 3 bases not matched to a gene. This CDR3 comprises 14 residues. CDR3 nucleotide sequence: TGTGCCAGCAGTTCGGGACAGGGGATCTATGGCTACACCTTC. Amino acids: CASSSGQGIYGYTF.

The gene calls are TRBV10-1 and TRBJ2-1, with TRBD1 identical over 7 bases. V lost 1 base to trimming and J lost 6 bases; unmatched junction nucleotides: 6. The CDR3 is 15 residues long. Germline loops: CDR1 WNHNN, CDR2 SYGVQD (reference sequence). CDR3 in amino acids: CASSEWRQGGNEQFF. Here the CDR3 DNA reads TGCGCCAGCAGTGAGTGGAGACAGGGTGGCAATGAGCAGTTCTTC.

This chain joins TRBV27 and TRBJ2-3, with 7 bases fitting TRBD2. With V trimmed by 0 bases and J by 0 bases, 3 bases remained unmatched. The CDR3 consists of 16 residues. Germline V lookup: CDR1 MNHEY, CDR2 SMNVEV (reference sequence). The CDR3 coding sequence is TGTGCCAGCAGTTTATCTGGGACTATCAGCACAGATACGCAGTATTTT. Translating it yields CASSLSGTISTDTQYF.

The chain combines TRBV1 with TRBJ1-5; the table calls TRBD1, which could not be checked here. TRBV1 is reported as a pseudogene. The CDR3 contains 15 residues. CDR3 protein: CTSSQESRAVQPQHF. Written as DNA, the CDR3 is TGCACCAGCAGCCAAGAATCCAGGGCAGTACAGCCCCAGCATTTT.

This chain uses TRBV5-1 with TRBJ1-2; D not certain. CDR1 is SGHRS, CDR2 YFSETQ, per germline. This CDR3 contains 14 residues. Trimming removed 4 bases at V and 3 bases at J, with 13 bases between. CDR3 protein: CASSPARGDYGYTF. CDR3 bases: TGCGCCAGCAGCCCGGCGCGGGGAGACTATGGCTACACCTTC.

V gene TRBV6-5 combines with J gene TRBJ2-7; TRBD1 aligns across 8 bases. Trimming cost V 6 bases and J 2 bases; bases outside gene matches: 6. CDR1 MNHEY and CDR2 SVGAGI come from the germline V gene. The CDR3 covers 14 residues. CDR3 in amino acids: CASSPTGVAYEQYF. DNA of the CDR3: TGTGCCAGCAGCCCGACAGGGGTTGCCTACGAGCAGTACTTC.

The J gene is TRBJ1-2, the V gene TRBV28, with TRBD1 matching 10 bases. There are 17 residues in the CDR3. J was trimmed by 1 base and V by 3 bases; bases with no gene match: 8. Germline CDR1 is MDHEN and CDR2 is SYDVKM. In nucleotides, the CDR3 is TGTGCCAGCAGTTTGCCTGGGGGGACAGGGGATAACTATGGCTACACCTTC. It is translated as CASSLPGGTGDNYGYTF.

CDR3 in amino acids: CASRGLGAGAFF. The CDR3 region has the DNA TGTGCCAGTAGAGGACTGGGAGCGGGCGCTTTCTTT. The V and J genes are TRBV19 and TRBJ1-1; D remains unclear. The CDR3 loop spans 12 amino acids. Trimming shortened V by 6 bases and J by 11 bases, and 16 bases separated the two germline ends. Germline CDR1 is LNHDA and CDR2 is SQIVND (reference sequence).

The rearrangement links TRBV10-1 to TRBJ1-1, with 11 bases identical to TRBD1. Germline V gives CDR1 WNHNN, CDR2 SYGVQD (reference sequence). The junction had 3 bases not matched to a gene; V was cut back by 3 bases and J by 3 bases. The CDR3 has 15 amino acids. DNA for the CDR3: TGCGCCAGCAGTGAAGGACAGGGGGCTTACACTGAAGCTTTCTTT. Its protein is CASSEGQGAYTEAFF.

This chain joins TRBV9 and TRBJ2-7; a possible D gene is TRBD1 (7 bases). The CDR3 consists of 15 residues. CDR1 and CDR2 (germline): SGDLS, YYNGEE. V lost 4 bases to trimming and J lost 6 bases, with 20 bases between them. In DNA form, the CDR3 reads TGTGCCAGCAGCTTTACCCCGGAGGGGGCCGGCGAGCAGTACTTC. It specifies CASSFTPEGAGEQYF.

The chain joins TRBV21-1 to TRBJ1-2; the D call in the table, TRBD1, was not verified against the DNA. TRBV21-1 is given as a pseudogene. This CDR3 is 15 amino acids long. Here the CDR3 DNA reads TGTGCCAGCAGCAAAGGAAGACAGACTAACTATGGCTACACCTTC. This sequence encodes CASSKGRQTNYGYTF.

This clone was recorded once. The J gene is TRBJ2-5, the V gene TRBV2; 8 bases line up with TRBD1. The CDR3 consists of 14 residues. Looked up from germline, CDR1 is SNHLY and CDR2 is FYNNEI. V shed 4 bases, J shed 4 bases, and the junction held 5 bases outside the gene matches. CDR3 nucleotides: TGTGCCAGCAGTGCACAGGGGGTGCCAGAGACCCAGTACTTC. It yields the protein CASSAQGVPETQYF. The full variable domain, in which reference TRBV2 and TRBJ2-5 provide the parts outside the CDR3, is EPEVTQTPSHQVTQMGQEVILRCVPISNHLYFYWYRQILGQKVEFLVSFYNNEISEKSEIFDDQFSVERPDGSNFTLKIRSTKLEDSAMYFCASSAQGVPETQYFGPGTRLLVL.